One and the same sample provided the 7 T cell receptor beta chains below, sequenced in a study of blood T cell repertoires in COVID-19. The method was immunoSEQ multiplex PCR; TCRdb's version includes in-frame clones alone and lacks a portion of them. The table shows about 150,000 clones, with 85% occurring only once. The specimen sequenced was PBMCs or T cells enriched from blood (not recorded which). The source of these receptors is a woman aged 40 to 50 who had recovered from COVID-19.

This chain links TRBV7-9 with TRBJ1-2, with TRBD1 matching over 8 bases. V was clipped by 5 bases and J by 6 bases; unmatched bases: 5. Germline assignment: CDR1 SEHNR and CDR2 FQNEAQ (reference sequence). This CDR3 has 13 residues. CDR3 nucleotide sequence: TGTGCCAGCAGCCCGGACAGGGTTGATGGCTACACCTTC. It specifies CASSPDRVDGYTF.

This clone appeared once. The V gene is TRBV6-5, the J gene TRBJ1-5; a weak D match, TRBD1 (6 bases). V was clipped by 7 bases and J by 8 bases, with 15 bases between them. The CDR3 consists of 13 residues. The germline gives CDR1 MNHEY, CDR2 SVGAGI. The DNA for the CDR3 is TGTGCCAGCACCCGGGGGGGCGGGGAGCCCCAGCATTTT. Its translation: CASTRGGGEPQHF.

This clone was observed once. Here the CDR3 reads CASSPRDTQPQHF. The CDR3 region has the DNA TGTGCCAGCAGCCCCCGAGACACTCAGCCCCAGCATTTT. The chain combines TRBV14 with TRBJ1-5; D remains ambiguous. The CDR3 is made up of 13 amino acids. Trimming cost V 4 bases and J 6 bases, with 10 bases left between them. The germline gives CDR1 SGHDN, CDR2 FVKESK.

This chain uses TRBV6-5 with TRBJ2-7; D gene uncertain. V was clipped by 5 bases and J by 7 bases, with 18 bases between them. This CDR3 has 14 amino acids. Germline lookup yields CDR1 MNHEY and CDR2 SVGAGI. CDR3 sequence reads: CASSPQAGVGEQYF. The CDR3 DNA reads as TGTGCCAGCAGTCCCCAGGCTGGTGTGGGTGAGCAGTACTTC.

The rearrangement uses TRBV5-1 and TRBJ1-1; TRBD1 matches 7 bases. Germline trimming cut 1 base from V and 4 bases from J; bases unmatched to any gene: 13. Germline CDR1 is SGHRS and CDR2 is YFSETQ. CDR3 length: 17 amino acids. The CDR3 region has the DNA TGCGCCAGCAGCTTGAATCGCCAGGGGGGATCTCCCACTGAAGCTTTCTTT. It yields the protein CASSLNRQGGSPTEAFF. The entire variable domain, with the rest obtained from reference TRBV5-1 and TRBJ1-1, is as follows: KAGVTQTPRYLIKTRGQQVTLSCSPISGHRSVSWYQQTPGQGLQFLFEYFSETQRNKGNFPGRFSGRQFSNSRSEMNVSTLELGDSALYLCASSLNRQGGSPTEAFFGQGTRLTVV.

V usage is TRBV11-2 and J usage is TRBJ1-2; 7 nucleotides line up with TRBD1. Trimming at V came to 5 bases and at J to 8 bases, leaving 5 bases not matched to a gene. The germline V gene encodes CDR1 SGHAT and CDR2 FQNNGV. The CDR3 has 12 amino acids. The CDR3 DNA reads TGTGCCAGCAGCCGGGACAGTACCGGCTACACCTTC. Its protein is CASSRDSTGYTF.

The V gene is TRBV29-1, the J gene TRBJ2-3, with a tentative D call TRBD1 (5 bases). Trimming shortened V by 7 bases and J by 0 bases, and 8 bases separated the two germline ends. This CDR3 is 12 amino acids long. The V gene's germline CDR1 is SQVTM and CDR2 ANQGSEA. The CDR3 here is CSADSSTDTQYF. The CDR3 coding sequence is TGCAGCGCAGACAGTAGCACAGATACGCAGTATTTT.